What follows are 5 T cell receptor beta chains derived from one specimen sequenced in a study of blood T cell repertoires in COVID-19. Sequencing used immunoSEQ multiplex PCR; TCRdb keeps in-frame clones, though not all of them. In the table there are about 160,000 clones, approximately 88% of which are singletons. Sequenced material: peripheral blood. The receptors originated from a woman aged 80 or older with active or convalescent COVID-19.

The CDR3 DNA sequence: TGTGCCAGCACCCCCGGGGCCGAGGGGGATGGCTACACCTTC. It specifies CASTPGAEGDGYTF. This chain uses TRBV9 with TRBJ1-2; a possible D gene is TRBD1 (6 bases). This CDR3 is 14 amino acids long. Deletions cut 6 bases from V and 6 bases from J, with 18 bases between. Germline V gives CDR1 SGDLS, CDR2 YYNGEE.

The genes are TRBV9 and TRBJ2-5; possible D gene TRBD1, 6 bases. V was clipped by 1 base and J by 0 bases, with 7 bases between them. Per germline, CDR1 SGDLS and CDR2 YYNGEE. The length of the CDR3 is 14 residues. CDR3: CASSVQGNQETQYF. The CDR3 DNA follows: TGTGCCAGCAGCGTACAGGGGAACCAAGAGACCCAGTACTTC.

The chain is built from TRBV5-5 and TRBJ1-1, with D possibly TRBD1 on 5 matching bases. The CDR3 runs 15 residues. Germline V CDR1 and CDR2: SGHKS, YYEKEE (reference sequence). V shed 4 bases and J shed 0 bases, with 13 bases lying between them. CDR3 amino acids: CASSPWGRLNTEAFF. As DNA, the CDR3 is TGTGCCAGCAGCCCCTGGGGCCGGCTGAACACTGAAGCTTTCTTT.

The chain couples TRBV19 to TRBJ2-6; 11 bases are shared with TRBD1. Germline lookup yields CDR1 LNHDA and CDR2 SQIVND (reference sequence). V was pared by 11 bases and J by 2 bases, with 14 bases of the junction left unmatched. The CDR3 is 18 amino acids. The CDR3 sequence is CASRTGGVGEAGANVLTF. The CDR3 DNA sequence: TGTGCCTCCAGGACAGGGGGCGTAGGCGAGGCTGGGGCCAACGTCCTGACTTTC. Based on the CDR3 plus reference TRBV19 and TRBJ2-6, the full variable domain is DGGITQSPKYLFRKEGQNVTLSCEQNLNHDAMYWYRQDPGQGLRLIYYSQIVNDFQKGDIAEGYSVSREKKESFPLTVTSAQKNPTAFYLCASRTGGVGEAGANVLTFGAGSRLTVL.

This chain joins TRBV7-2 and TRBJ2-7; possibly TRBD2 for D (6 bases). The V end was cut by 2 bases, the J end by 2 bases, with 10 bases between. The CDR3 is 14 amino acids. CDR1 is SGHTA and CDR2 is FQGNSA in the germline V gene. The CDR3, as DNA: TGTGCCAGCAGCTTATACGGAGGGGCCTACGAGCAGTACTTC. Protein sequence: CASSLYGGAYEQYF.